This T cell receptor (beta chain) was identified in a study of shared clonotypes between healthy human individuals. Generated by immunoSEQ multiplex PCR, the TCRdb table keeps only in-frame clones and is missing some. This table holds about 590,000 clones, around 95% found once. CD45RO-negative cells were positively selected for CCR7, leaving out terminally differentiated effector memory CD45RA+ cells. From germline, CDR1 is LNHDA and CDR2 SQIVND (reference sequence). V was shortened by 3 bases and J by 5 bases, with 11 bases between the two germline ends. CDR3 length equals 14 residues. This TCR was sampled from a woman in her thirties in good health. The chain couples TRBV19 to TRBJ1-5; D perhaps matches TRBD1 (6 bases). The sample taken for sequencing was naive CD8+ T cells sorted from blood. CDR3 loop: CASSIWDTYQPQHF. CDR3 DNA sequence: TGTGCCAGTAGTATCTGGGACACATATCAGCCCCAGCATTTT.